This TCR beta chain emerged from a study of OX40 agonist ivuxolimab in advanced cancers. Study-level background: Every 2 weeks, patients got intravenous ivuxolimab at one of six dose levels (0.01-10 mg/kg). Mean age approximately 66 years, range about 23 to 85; 82.7% male.

Exclusion applied to patients with autoimmune disease history or systemic immunosuppression. The assay was immunoSEQ multiplex PCR, and TCRdb's table has in-frame clones only and misses some. This table has some 100,000 clones, 85% to 90% appearing once. Germline values: CDR1 SGHKS, CDR2 YYEKEE (reference sequence). The length of the CDR3 is 18 residues. Between the trimmed V and J ends, which lost 4 bases and 2 bases, there was a span of 19 bases. Concerning this clone itself: Its matching antigen is unknown.

Whole-study findings and limits: There were, on average, more expanded clones in CD8+ T cells than in CD4+.

The receptor was isolated from an adult with an advanced solid tumor such as melanoma, head and neck, liver or kidney cancer. Sequencing was performed on CD4+ or CD8+ T cells sorted from blood, taken in a trial of the OX40 agonist ivuxolimab. The J gene is TRBJ2-6, the V gene TRBV5-5; tentative D call: TRBD2 (6 bases). CDR3 protein: CASSGRSWGRTGANVLTF. CDR3 nucleotide sequence: TGTGCCAGCAGCGGGCGTTCATGGGGGAGGACTGGGGCCAACGTCCTGACTTTC.